The 14 T cell receptor beta chains in this list originate from one sample, sequenced in a study of CD4 T cells in relation to SARS-CoV-2 and coronaviruses. Profiled with immunoSEQ multiplex PCR; TCRdb holds only in-frame clones, not every one. The table has tens of thousands of clones, about 92% seen once. Sequenced material: naive CD4+ T cells from PBMCs. The subset: naive CD4+ T cells isolated by negative enrichment. The receptors originated from an adult with COVID-19.

The chain has TRBV12-5 and TRBJ1-2, with 7 bases that match TRBD1. The V and J ends lost 6 bases and 11 bases, in that order; junction bases with no gene match: 9. This CDR3 has 12 amino acids. Germline values: CDR1 LGHNT, CDR2 FRNRAP. In nucleotides, the CDR3 is TGTGCTAGTGGAATCGACAGGGAGGATTACACCTTC. Translation gives CASGIDREDYTF.

CDR3 loop: CASRSSGSSYEQYF. The CDR3 DNA sequence: TGTGCCAGCAGGAGCAGCGGGAGCTCCTACGAGCAGTACTTC. V and J are TRBV6-6 and TRBJ2-7; 8 bases map to TRBD2. Germline-derived CDR1 and CDR2 are MNHNY and SVGAGI (reference sequence). The CDR3 loop spans 14 amino acids. Trimming removed 6 bases from V and 0 bases from J; junction bases left unmatched: 4.

The chain carries TRBV7-3 and TRBJ1-2; D not resolved. Per germline, CDR1 SGHTA and CDR2 FQGTGA. V lost 1 base, J lost 4 bases, and 10 bases lay in between. The CDR3 loop spans 14 amino acids. This chain's CDR3 is CASSLMGFRYGYTF. In nucleotides, the CDR3 is TGTGCCAGCAGCTTAATGGGATTTCGCTATGGCTACACCTTC.

V is TRBV4-1 and J is TRBJ1-5, with D unresolved. The CDR3 totals 14 residues. Germline V gene lookup returns CDR1 MGHRA and CDR2 YSYEKL. The ends were cut back, 2 bases at V and 0 bases at J, with 5 bases in the middle. As DNA, the CDR3 is TGCGCCAGCAGCCAATTGAATAGCAATCAGCCCCAGCATTTT. Residues: CASSQLNSNQPQHF.

This clone was seen more than once but under ten times. The chain employs TRBV2 and TRBJ1-5; D gene uncertain. This CDR3 spans 12 amino acids. V was clipped by 8 bases and J by 6 bases, with 11 bases between them. The germline V gene encodes CDR1 SNHLY and CDR2 FYNNEI. CDR3 amino acids: CASSRVTQPQHF. The CDR3 DNA sequence: TGTGCCAGCTCGCGGGTAACTCAGCCCCAGCATTTT. The full variable domain, its missing parts supplied by reference TRBV2 and TRBJ1-5, is EPEVTQTPSHQVTQMGQEVILRCVPISNHLYFYWYRQILGQKVEFLVSFYNNEISEKSEIFDDQFSVERPDGSNFTLKIRSTKLEDSAMYFCASSRVTQPQHFGDGTRLSIL.

This chain links TRBV4-1 with TRBJ1-4; tentatively, D is TRBD1 (5 bases). This CDR3 contains 15 residues. Germline V gene sequence: CDR1 MGHRA, CDR2 YSYEKL. Trimming shortened V by 0 bases and J by 5 bases, and 10 bases separated the two germline ends. The CDR3 sequence is CASSQEGLLNEKLFF. The CDR3 nucleotides are TGCGCCAGCAGCCAAGAGGGACTCTTAAATGAAAAACTGTTTTTT.

J is TRBJ1-5 and V is TRBV12-5, with D tentatively TRBD1 (5 bases). Per germline, CDR1 LGHNT and CDR2 FRNRAP. V was shortened by 7 bases and J by 1 base, with 11 bases between the two germline ends. The length of the CDR3 is 14 residues. In DNA, the CDR3 is TGTGCTAGTGCCCCGGACATGAGCAATCAGCCCCAGCATTTT. This encodes CASAPDMSNQPQHF.

The J gene is TRBJ1-6, the V gene TRBV5-1, with 7 nucleotides matching TRBD1. Trimming removed 7 bases from V and 5 bases from J; junction bases left unmatched: 12. Germline V lookup: CDR1 SGHRS, CDR2 YFSETQ. This CDR3 has 16 residues. The CDR3 DNA sequence: TGCGCCAGCTCTCTTCTCACCGGGACAGATAATTCACCCCTCCACTTT. Its translation is CASSLLTGTDNSPLHF.

This sequence joins TRBV12-3 or TRBV12-4 and TRBJ2-5; possible D gene TRBD2, 6 bases. This CDR3 has 13 amino acids. The ends were cut back, 1 base at V and 4 bases at J, with 7 bases in the middle. CDR3 sequence: CASSLEEGETQYF. The CDR3 nucleotides are TGTGCCAGCAGTTTAGAGGAGGGAGAGACCCAGTACTTC.

V usage is TRBV10-2 and J usage is TRBJ1-4, with 7 nucleotides matching TRBD1. The length of the CDR3 is 15 residues. Germline trimming cut 1 base from V and 5 bases from J; bases unmatched to any gene: 4. Germline V gene data show CDR1 as WSHSY and CDR2 as SAAADI. CDR3 protein: CASSEWTGPNEKLFF. The CDR3 DNA is TGCGCCAGCAGTGAGTGGACAGGACCAAATGAAAAACTGTTTTTT.

The V gene is TRBV7-2, the J gene TRBJ2-5; D gene uncertain. The germline V gene encodes CDR1 SGHTA and CDR2 FQGNSA. Trimming removed 6 bases from V and 4 bases from J, with 6 bases in between. This CDR3 region has 11 residues. The CDR3: CASSPAETQYF. The CDR3 DNA sequence: TGTGCCAGCAGTCCCGCAGAGACCCAGTACTTC.

A single count supports this clone. The rearrangement links TRBV6-5 to TRBJ2-7; D unclear. V was pared by 5 bases and J by 4 bases, with 15 bases between. CDR1 MNHEY and CDR2 SVGAGI come from the germline V gene. The CDR3 consists of 14 residues. The CDR3 DNA is TGTGCCAGCAGTAGCCGACTTCAGGATTACGAGCAGTACTTC. Its protein product is CASSSRLQDYEQYF.

This clone occurred once. J is TRBJ2-5 and V is TRBV5-5; D remains ambiguous. The CDR3 is 15 residues long. V was clipped by 4 bases and J by 0 bases, with 13 bases between them. The germline gives CDR1 SGHKS, CDR2 YYEKEE (reference sequence). Written as DNA, the CDR3 is TGTGCCAGCAGCACCAGGACGTGGTACCAAGAGACCCAGTACTTC. It codes for CASSTRTWYQETQYF.

V and J are TRBV5-4 and TRBJ1-3; D remains ambiguous. The CDR3 is 15 amino acids. Germline CDR1 reads SGHNT; CDR2 reads YYREEE (reference sequence). V was pared by 0 bases and J by 0 bases, with 7 bases between. The CDR3 sequence is CASSLDPSSGNTIYF. The CDR3 DNA sequence: TGTGCCAGCAGCTTGGACCCGTCCTCTGGAAACACCATATATTTT.